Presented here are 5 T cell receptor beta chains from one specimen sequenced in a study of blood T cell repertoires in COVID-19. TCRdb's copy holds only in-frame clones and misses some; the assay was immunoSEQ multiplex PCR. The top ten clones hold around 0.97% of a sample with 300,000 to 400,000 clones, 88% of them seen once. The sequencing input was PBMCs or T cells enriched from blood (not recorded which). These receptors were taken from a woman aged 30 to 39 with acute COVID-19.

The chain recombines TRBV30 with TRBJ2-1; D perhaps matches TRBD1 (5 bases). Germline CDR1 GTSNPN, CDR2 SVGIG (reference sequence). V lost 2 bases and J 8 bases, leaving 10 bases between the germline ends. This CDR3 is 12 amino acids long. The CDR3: CAWSLRGDEQFF. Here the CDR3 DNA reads TGTGCCTGGAGTTTAAGGGGCGATGAGCAGTTCTTC.

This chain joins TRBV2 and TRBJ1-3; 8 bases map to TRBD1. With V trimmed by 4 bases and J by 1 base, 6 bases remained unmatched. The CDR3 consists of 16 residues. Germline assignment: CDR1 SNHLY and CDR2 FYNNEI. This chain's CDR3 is CASSGDNRGSGNTIYF. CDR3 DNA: TGTGCCAGCAGTGGGGATAACAGGGGGTCTGGAAACACCATATATTTT.

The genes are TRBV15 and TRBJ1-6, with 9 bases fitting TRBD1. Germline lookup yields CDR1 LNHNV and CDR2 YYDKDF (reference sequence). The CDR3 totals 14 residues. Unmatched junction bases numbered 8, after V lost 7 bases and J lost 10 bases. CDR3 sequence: CATKADRGKSPLHF. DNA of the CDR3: TGTGCCACCAAGGCGGACAGGGGTAAATCACCCCTCCACTTT.

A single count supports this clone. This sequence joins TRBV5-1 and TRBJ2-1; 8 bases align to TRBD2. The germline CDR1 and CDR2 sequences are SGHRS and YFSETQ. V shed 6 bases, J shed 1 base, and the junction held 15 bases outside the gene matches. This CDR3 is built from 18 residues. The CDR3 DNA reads TGCGCCAGCACCCGGGGGGGCGTTACCATTTCTTCCTACAATGAGCAGTTCTTC. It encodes CASTRGGVTISSYNEQFF.

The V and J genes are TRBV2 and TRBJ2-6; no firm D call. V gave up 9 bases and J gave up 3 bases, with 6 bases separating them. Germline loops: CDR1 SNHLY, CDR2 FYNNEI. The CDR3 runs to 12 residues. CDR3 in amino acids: CASSIGANVLTF. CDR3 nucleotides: TGTGCCAGTTCAATTGGGGCCAACGTCCTGACTTTC.